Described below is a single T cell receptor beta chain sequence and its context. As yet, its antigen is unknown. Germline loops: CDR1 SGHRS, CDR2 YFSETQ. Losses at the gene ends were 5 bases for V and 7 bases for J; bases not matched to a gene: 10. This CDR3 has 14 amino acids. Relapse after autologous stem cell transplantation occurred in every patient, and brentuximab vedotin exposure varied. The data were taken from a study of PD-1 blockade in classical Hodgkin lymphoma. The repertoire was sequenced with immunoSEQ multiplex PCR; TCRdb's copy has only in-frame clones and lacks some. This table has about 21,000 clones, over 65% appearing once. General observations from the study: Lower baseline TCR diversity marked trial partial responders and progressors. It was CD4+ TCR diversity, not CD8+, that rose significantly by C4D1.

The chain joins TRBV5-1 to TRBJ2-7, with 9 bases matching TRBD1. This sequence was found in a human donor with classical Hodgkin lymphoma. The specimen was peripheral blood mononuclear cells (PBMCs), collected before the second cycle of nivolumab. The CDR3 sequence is CASRIPGQGSEQYF. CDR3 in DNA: TGCGCCAGCAGGATACCGGGACAGGGCTCTGAGCAGTACTTC.